This note documents a single TCR beta chain sequence. This entry belongs to a study of blood T cell repertoires in COVID-19. In the study overall: Specimens from acute and convalescent COVID-19 originated in the United States, Italy and Spain. In each case, the material was cDNA or gDNA derived from T cells, B-cell-depleted T cells, or PBMCs.

Using immunoSEQ multiplex PCR, the repertoire was profiled, and TCRdb retains in-frame clones only, with some absent. The data show some 250,000 clones, around 80% seen once. Sequenced material: peripheral blood. This receptor was taken from an elderly man with acute or convalescent COVID-19.

The CDR3 sequence: CASSPSGPGRTGGAFF. CDR3 sequence (DNA): TGCGCCAGCAGCCCCTCCGGACCCGGGAGGACCGGGGGAGCTTTCTTT. J is TRBJ1-1 and V is TRBV5-1; tentatively, D is TRBD1 (5 bases). Trimming shortened V by 4 bases and J by 10 bases, and 26 bases separated the two germline ends. CDR3 size: 16 residues. The germline gives CDR1 SGHRS, CDR2 YFSETQ.